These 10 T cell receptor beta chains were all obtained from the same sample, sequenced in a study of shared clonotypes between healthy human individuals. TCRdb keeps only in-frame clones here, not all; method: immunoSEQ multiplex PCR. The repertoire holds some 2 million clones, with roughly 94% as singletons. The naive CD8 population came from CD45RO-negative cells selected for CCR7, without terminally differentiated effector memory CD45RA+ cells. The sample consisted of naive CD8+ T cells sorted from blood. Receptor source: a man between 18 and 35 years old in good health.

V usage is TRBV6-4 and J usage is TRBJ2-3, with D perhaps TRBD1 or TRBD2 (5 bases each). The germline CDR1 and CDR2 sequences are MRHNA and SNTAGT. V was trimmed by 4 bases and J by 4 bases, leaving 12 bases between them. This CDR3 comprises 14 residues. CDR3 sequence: CASSANLGADTQYF. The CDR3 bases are TGTGCCAGCAGTGCCAACCTGGGGGCAGATACGCAGTATTTT.

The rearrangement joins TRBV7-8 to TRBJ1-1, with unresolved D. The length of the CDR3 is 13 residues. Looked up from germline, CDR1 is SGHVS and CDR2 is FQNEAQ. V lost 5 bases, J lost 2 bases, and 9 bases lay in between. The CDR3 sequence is CASSTHINTEAFF. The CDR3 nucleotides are TGTGCCAGCAGCACACACATTAACACTGAAGCTTTCTTT. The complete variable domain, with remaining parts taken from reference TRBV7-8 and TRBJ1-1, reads GAGVSQSPRYKVAKRGQDVALRCDPISGHVSLFWYQQALGQGPEFLTYFQNEAQLDKSGLPSDRFFAERPEGSVSTLKIQRTQQEDSAVYLCASSTHINTEAFFGQGTRLTVV.

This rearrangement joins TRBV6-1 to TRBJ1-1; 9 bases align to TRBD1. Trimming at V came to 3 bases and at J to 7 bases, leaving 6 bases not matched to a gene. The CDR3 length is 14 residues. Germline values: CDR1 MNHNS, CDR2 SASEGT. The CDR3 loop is CASSDLTGGSEAFF. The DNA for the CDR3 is TGTGCCAGCAGTGACCTCACAGGGGGCAGTGAAGCTTTCTTT.

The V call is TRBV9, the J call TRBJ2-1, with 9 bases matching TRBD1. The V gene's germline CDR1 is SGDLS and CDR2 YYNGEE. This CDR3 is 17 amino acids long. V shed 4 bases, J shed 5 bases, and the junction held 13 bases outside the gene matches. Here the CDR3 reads CASSLGTGSILNNEQFF. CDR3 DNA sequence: TGTGCCAGCAGCCTTGGGACAGGGTCGATACTTAACAATGAGCAGTTCTTC.

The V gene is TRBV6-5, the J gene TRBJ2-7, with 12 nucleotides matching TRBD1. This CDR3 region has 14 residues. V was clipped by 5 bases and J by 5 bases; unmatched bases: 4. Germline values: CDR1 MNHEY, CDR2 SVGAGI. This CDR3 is CASSLGTGGHEQYF. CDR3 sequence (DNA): TGTGCCAGCAGTCTTGGGACAGGGGGCCACGAGCAGTACTTC.

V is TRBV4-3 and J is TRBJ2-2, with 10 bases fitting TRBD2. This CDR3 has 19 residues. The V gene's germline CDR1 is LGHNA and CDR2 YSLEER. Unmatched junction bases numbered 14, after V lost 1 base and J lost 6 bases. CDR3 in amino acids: CASSQGFLAGVGGAGELFF. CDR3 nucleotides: TGCGCCAGCAGCCAAGGTTTCCTAGCGGGAGTTGGTGGGGCCGGGGAGCTGTTTTTT.

CDR3 sequence: CASSLLSGDTQYF. The CDR3, as DNA: TGTGCCAGCAGTCTCCTTAGCGGTGATACGCAGTATTTT. V and J are TRBV27 and TRBJ2-3, with a weak D call TRBD2 (6 bases). Trimming removed 5 bases from V and 6 bases from J, with 12 bases in between. CDR1 and CDR2 (germline): MNHEY, SMNVEV (reference sequence). The CDR3 sequence is 13 residues long.

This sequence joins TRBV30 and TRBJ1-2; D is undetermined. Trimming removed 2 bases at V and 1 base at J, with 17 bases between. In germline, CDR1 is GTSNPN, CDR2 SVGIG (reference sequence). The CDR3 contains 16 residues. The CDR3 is CAWSTPVLKSNYGYTF. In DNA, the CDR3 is TGTGCCTGGAGTACCCCGGTGTTGAAGAGTAACTATGGCTACACCTTC.

Written as DNA, the CDR3 is TGTGCCAGCAGCGGCATTACCACCACTAGCGAACACAATGAGCAGTTCTTC. It codes for CASSGITTTSEHNEQFF. The chain carries TRBV9 and TRBJ2-1; 7 nucleotides line up with TRBD2. Germline V gene lookup returns CDR1 SGDLS and CDR2 YYNGEE. The CDR3 contains 17 residues. The J segment lost 5 bases and the V segment lost 3 bases, leaving 14 bases of the junction unmatched.

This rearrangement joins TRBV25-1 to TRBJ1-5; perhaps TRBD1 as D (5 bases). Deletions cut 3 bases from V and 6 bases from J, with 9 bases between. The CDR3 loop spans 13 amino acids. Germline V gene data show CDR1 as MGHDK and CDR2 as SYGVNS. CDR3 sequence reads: CASSEMGGQPQHF. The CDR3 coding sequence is TGTGCCAGCAGTGAGATGGGGGGTCAGCCCCAGCATTTT.